The clone carrying this T cell receptor (beta chain) has only one observation. Its antigen remains unidentified. TCRdb itself ran the 5' RACE reads through MiXCR, one entry per CDR3 protein. The table has around 230,000 distinct CDR3 sequences, approximately 5.9% seen once. The data derive from a study of identical twins. The V segment lost 5 bases and the J segment 5 bases; nucleotides outside the gene matches: 10. The CDR3 totals 16 residues. In germline, CDR1 is SGHAT, CDR2 FQNNGV. The study, taken as a whole, reports: There were fewer insertions in abundant cord blood beta clonotypes, but memory repertoires showed no such pattern.

This sample was also put to use in a study of T cells expressing NK-cell markers. In that study: Similarly, these clonotypes led the CD3+CD56-NKG2C+ fraction as well in several donors.

The rearrangement joins TRBV11-2 to TRBJ2-1; 9 bases fit TRBD1. The origin of this receptor is a woman under 30 in good health. The sample consisted of CD8+ T cells sorted from blood. CDR3 amino acids: CASSVPGTGINNEQFF. CDR3 DNA: TGTGCCAGCAGCGTACCCGGGACAGGGATAAACAATGAGCAGTTCTTC.